A single sample gave rise to the 14 T cell receptor beta chains below, sequenced in a study of early T cells in non-severe SARS-CoV-2 infection. TCRdb recomputed calls from the 5' RACE reads with MiXCR, one row per CDR3 protein. Among some 100,000 distinct CDR3 sequences, roughly 14% were seen once, and the ten largest hold about 0.59%. Source material: whole blood. These receptors originate from an adult who was a healthcare worker with PCR-confirmed SARS-CoV-2 infection or an uninfected control (not recorded which).

This clonotype was found a few times. The gene calls are TRBV3-1 and TRBJ1-3; 12 bases agree with TRBD1. The CDR3 sequence is 21 residues long. The germline CDR1 and CDR2 sequences are LGHDT and YNNKEL (reference sequence). V lost 3 bases to trimming and J lost 0 bases; unmatched junction nucleotides: 15. CDR3 nucleotide sequence: TGTGCCAGCAGCCACGTACCCGGGACAGGGGGCTTTCGGGGCTCTGGAAACACCATATATTTT. This gives the protein CASSHVPGTGGFRGSGNTIYF.

V and J are TRBV2 and TRBJ1-4; D gene uncertain. The CDR3 contains 14 residues. Trimming cost V 6 bases and J 8 bases, with 16 bases left between them. Germline CDR1 reads SNHLY; CDR2 reads FYNNEI. DNA for the CDR3: TGTGCCAGCAGGCGCGGACCAGCGGACGAAAAACTGTTTTTT. Encoded protein: CASRRGPADEKLFF.

J is TRBJ1-1 and V is TRBV6-5, with unresolved D. The CDR3 is 16 residues long. Germline CDR1 and CDR2: MNHEY and SVGAGI. The V gene lost 0 bases and the J gene lost 8 bases, with 19 bases spanning the gap. Written as DNA, the CDR3 is TGTGCCAGCAGTTACTCACTCCTAGAGGGAACGGACGAAGCTTTCTTT. Its translation: CASSYSLLEGTDEAFF.

This clonotype was counted a few times. The rearrangement joins TRBV20-1 to TRBJ2-7; the match to TRBD2 covers 11 bases. The CDR3 is 15 amino acids. The ends lost 3 bases at V and 9 bases at J; junction bases unmatched: 13. CDR1 and CDR2 from the germline V gene are DFQATT and SNEGSKA (reference sequence). This chain's CDR3 is CSARGGLAENSGQYV. The DNA for the CDR3 is TGCAGTGCTAGGGGGGGACTAGCGGAAAACTCGGGGCAGTACGTC.

The rearrangement uses TRBV7-7 and TRBJ2-5, with unresolved D. This CDR3 contains 15 residues. V was clipped by 2 bases and J by 1 base, with 11 bases between them. CDR1 is SSHAT and CDR2 is FNYEAQ in the germline V gene (reference sequence). In nucleotides, the CDR3 is TGTGCCAGCAGCTTACTGGCAGATATCCAAGAGACCCAGTACTTC. Translating gives CASSLLADIQETQYF.

This clonotype was detected only a few times. V usage is TRBV24-1 and J usage is TRBJ2-1; D gene ambiguous. CDR3 length: 13 residues. CDR1 is KGHDR and CDR2 is SFDVKD in the germline V gene. V lost 3 bases and J 8 bases, leaving 10 bases between the germline ends. CDR3 bases: TGTGCCACCAGTGATCCCGTCAGAGATGAGCAGTTCTTC. Amino acid sequence: CATSDPVRDEQFF.

V gene TRBV20-1 combines with J gene TRBJ2-5, with a weak D call TRBD2 (5 bases). CDR3 size: 11 residues. Germline V gene data show CDR1 as DFQATT and CDR2 as SNEGSKA (reference sequence). V was shortened by 5 bases and J by 5 bases, with 9 bases between the two germline ends. The CDR3 protein is CSAPRAETQYF. The CDR3, as DNA: TGCAGTGCTCCGAGGGCGGAGACCCAGTACTTC.

The CDR3 spells CASSYGAASSYNSPLHF. CDR3 sequence (DNA): TGTGCCAGCAGTTACGGGGCGGCGAGCTCCTATAATTCACCCCTCCACTTT. This rearrangement joins TRBV6-5 to TRBJ1-6; D perhaps matches TRBD1 (5 bases). This CDR3 has 17 residues. Germline V gives CDR1 MNHEY, CDR2 SVGAGI. The V gene lost 2 bases and the J gene lost 0 bases, with 11 bases spanning the gap.

This clonotype was found a few times. This chain joins TRBV27 and TRBJ2-3; possible D gene TRBD2, 6 bases. This CDR3 contains 17 residues. Trimming took off 5 bases at V and 2 bases at J, with 20 bases between the two ends. In germline, CDR1 is MNHEY, CDR2 SMNVEV (reference sequence). CDR3 loop: CASSPPRGRTHTDTQYF. CDR3 bases: TGTGCCAGCAGTCCCCCACGGGGGAGGACACACACAGATACGCAGTATTTT.

This clonotype was recorded a few times. J is TRBJ1-1 and V is TRBV29-1, with D uncertain. Germline V gene sequence: CDR1 SQVTM, CDR2 ANQGSEA. V was clipped by 2 bases and J by 1 base, with 5 bases between them. This CDR3 is 12 amino acids long. CDR3 protein: CSVESQNTEAFF. DNA of the CDR3: TGCAGCGTTGAAAGTCAGAACACTGAAGCTTTCTTT.

The J gene is TRBJ1-1, the V gene TRBV20-1; 8 bases fit TRBD1. There are 16 residues in the CDR3. From germline, CDR1 is DFQATT and CDR2 SNEGSKA (reference sequence). V dropped 0 bases and J dropped 1; count of bases not matched to a gene: 7. The CDR3: CSARDTGGSKNTEAFF. DNA for the CDR3: TGCAGTGCTAGAGATACAGGGGGTTCGAAGAACACTGAAGCTTTCTTT.

This clonotype turned up a few times. The V gene is TRBV28, the J gene TRBJ2-5, with a tentative D call TRBD2 (5 bases). This CDR3 region has 12 residues. CDR1 MDHEN and CDR2 SYDVKM come from the germline V gene. Trimming removed 8 bases at V and 2 bases at J, with 9 bases between. The CDR3 is CASGEWQETQYF. The CDR3 DNA reads TGTGCCAGCGGGGAGTGGCAAGAGACCCAGTACTTC.

The chain carries TRBV10-3 and TRBJ2-3; TRBD1 aligns across 9 bases. V shed 4 bases and J 0 bases; nucleotides not matched to a gene: 2. This CDR3 spans 15 amino acids. CDR1 is ENHRY, CDR2 SYGVKD, per germline. CDR3 bases: TGTGCCATCAGTGCCGGACAGGGGAGCACAGATACGCAGTATTTT. Its translation is CAISAGQGSTDTQYF.

This chain uses TRBV5-1 with TRBJ2-1, with D hard to call. This CDR3 has 16 residues. Germline CDR1 and CDR2: SGHRS and YFSETQ. V lost 4 bases and J lost 10, with 24 bases in between. CDR3 nucleotide sequence: TGCGCCAGCAGCCCCGACTCTGCCCTTCCGTTTGAGGAGCAGTTCTTC. As protein: CASSPDSALPFEEQFF.